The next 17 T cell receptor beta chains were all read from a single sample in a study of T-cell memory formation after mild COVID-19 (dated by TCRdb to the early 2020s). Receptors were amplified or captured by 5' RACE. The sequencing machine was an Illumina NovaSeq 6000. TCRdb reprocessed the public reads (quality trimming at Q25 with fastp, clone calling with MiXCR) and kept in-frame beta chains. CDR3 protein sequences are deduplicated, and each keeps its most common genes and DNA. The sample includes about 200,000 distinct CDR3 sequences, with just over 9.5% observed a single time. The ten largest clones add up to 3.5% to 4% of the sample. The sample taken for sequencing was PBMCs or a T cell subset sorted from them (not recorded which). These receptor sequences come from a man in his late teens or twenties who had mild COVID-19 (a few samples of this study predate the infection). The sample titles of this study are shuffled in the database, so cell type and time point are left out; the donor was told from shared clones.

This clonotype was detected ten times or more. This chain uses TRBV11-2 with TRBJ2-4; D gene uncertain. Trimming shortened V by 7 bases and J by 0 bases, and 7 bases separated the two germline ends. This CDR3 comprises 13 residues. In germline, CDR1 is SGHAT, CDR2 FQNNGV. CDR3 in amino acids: CASTTLAKNIQYF. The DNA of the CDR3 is TGTGCCAGCACCACCCTAGCCAAAAACATTCAGTACTTC.

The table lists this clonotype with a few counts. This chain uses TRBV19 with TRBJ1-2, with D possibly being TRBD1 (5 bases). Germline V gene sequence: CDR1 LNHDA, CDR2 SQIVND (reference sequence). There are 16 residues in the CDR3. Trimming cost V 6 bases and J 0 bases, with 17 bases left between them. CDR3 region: CASSRLGGRSNYGYTF. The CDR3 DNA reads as TGTGCCAGTAGCCGCCTTGGGGGAAGATCTAACTATGGCTACACCTTC.

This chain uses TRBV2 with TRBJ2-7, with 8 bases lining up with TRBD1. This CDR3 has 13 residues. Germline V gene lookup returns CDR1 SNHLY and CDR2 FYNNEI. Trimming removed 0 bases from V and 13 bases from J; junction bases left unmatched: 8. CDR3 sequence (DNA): TGTGCCAGCAGTGAAGCTCTAGGACAGGGCCGTTACTTC. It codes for CASSEALGQGRYF.

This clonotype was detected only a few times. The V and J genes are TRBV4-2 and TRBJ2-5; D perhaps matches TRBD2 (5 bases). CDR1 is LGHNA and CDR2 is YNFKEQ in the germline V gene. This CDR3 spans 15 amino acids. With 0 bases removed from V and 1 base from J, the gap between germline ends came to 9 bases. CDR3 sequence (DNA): TGTGCCAGCAGCCAAGACGGCGGGCGCCAAGAGACCCAGTACTTC. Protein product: CASSQDGGRQETQYF.

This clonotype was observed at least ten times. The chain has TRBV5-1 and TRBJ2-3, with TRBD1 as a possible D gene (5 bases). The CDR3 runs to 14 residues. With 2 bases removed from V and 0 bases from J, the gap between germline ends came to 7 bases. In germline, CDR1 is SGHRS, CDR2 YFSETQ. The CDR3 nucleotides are TGCGCCAGCAGCTTAGGGGTAAGCACAGATACGCAGTATTTT. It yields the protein CASSLGVSTDTQYF. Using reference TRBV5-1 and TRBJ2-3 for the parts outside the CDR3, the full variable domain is KAGVTQTPRYLIKTRGQQVTLSCSPISGHRSVSWYQQTPGQGLQFLFEYFSETQRNKGNFPGRFSGRQFSNSRSEMNVSTLELGDSALYLCASSLGVSTDTQYFGPGTRLTVL.

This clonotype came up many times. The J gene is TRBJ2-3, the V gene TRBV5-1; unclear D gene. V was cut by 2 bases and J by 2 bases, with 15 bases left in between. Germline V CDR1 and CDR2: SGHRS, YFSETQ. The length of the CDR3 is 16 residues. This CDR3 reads CASSLSRLGPTDTQYF. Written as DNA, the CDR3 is TGCGCCAGCAGCTTAAGCAGGCTTGGGCCCACAGATACGCAGTATTTT.

CDR3 protein: CASSLGGREVEQYF. CDR3 coding DNA: TGTGCCAGCAGTTTAGGAGGCAGGGAAGTGGAGCAGTACTTC. The chain combines TRBV12-3 or TRBV12-4 with TRBJ2-7; possible D gene TRBD1, 5 bases. V was clipped by 1 base and J by 7 bases, with 14 bases between them. The CDR3 runs 14 residues.

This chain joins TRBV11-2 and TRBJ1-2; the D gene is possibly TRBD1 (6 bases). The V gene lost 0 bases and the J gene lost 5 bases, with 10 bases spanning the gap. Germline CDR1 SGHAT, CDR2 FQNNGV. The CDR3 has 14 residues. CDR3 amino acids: CASSLEAQGYGYTF. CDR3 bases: TGTGCCAGCAGCTTAGAGGCACAGGGATATGGCTACACCTTC.

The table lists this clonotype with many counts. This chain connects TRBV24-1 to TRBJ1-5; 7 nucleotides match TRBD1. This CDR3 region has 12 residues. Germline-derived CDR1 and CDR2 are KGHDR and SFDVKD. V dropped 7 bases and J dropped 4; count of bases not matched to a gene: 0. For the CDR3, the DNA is TGTGCCACCAGGGGACAGAATCAGCCCCAGCATTTT. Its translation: CATRGQNQPQHF.

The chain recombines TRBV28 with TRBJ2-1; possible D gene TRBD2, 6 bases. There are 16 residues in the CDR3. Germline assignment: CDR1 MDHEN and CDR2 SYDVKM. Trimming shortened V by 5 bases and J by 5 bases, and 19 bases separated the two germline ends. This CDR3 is CASSPPEGSGNNEQFF. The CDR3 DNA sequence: TGTGCCAGCAGTCCCCCGGAGGGTTCTGGTAACAATGAGCAGTTCTTC.

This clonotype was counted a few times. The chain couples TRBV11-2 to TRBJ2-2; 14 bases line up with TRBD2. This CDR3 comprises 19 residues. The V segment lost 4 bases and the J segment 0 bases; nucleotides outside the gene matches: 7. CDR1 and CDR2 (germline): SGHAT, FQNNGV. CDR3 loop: CASSSWTSGGISNTGELFF. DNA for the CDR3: TGTGCCAGCAGCTCCTGGACTAGCGGGGGGATATCGAACACCGGGGAGCTGTTTTTT. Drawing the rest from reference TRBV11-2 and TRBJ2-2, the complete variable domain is EAGVAQSPRYKIIEKRQSVAFWCNPISGHATLYWYQQILGQGPKLLIQFQNNGVVDDSQLPKDRFSAERLKGVDSTLKIQPAKLEDSAVYLCASSSWTSGGISNTGELFFGEGSRLTVL.

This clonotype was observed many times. In DNA form, the CDR3 reads TGCGCCAGCAGCCCTAGGGTCCTGGAGAACATTCAGTACTTC. It yields the protein CASSPRVLENIQYF. The chain combines TRBV4-3 with TRBJ2-4; no reliable D call. Between the trimmed V and J ends, which lost 4 bases and 7 bases, there was a span of 14 bases. Germline V gives CDR1 LGHNA, CDR2 YSLEER. CDR3 length: 14 residues.

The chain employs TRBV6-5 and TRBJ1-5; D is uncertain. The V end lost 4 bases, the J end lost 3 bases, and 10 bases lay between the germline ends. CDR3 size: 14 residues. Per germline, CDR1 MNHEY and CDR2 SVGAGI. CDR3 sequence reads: CASSLRRDNQPQHF. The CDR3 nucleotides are TGTGCCAGCAGTTTGAGGAGGGACAATCAGCCCCAGCATTTT.

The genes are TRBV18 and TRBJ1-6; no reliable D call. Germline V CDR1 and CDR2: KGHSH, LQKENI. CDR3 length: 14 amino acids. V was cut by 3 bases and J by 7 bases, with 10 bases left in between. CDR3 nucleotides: TGTGCCAGCTCACCCGGACTGGAAAATTCACCCCTCCACTTT. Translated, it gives CASSPGLENSPLHF.

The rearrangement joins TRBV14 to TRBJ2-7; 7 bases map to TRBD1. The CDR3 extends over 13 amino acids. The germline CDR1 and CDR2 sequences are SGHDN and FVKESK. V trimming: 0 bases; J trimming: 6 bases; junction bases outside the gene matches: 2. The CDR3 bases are TGTGCCAGCAGCCAAGAGCGACAGGGCGAGCAGTACTTC. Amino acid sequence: CASSQERQGEQYF.

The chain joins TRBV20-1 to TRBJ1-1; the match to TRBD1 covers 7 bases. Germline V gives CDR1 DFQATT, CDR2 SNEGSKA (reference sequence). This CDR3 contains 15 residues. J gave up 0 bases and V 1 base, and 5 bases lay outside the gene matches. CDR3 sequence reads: CSARGGGSLNTEAFF. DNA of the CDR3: TGCAGTGCTAGAGGAGGGGGCAGTCTGAACACTGAAGCTTTCTTT.

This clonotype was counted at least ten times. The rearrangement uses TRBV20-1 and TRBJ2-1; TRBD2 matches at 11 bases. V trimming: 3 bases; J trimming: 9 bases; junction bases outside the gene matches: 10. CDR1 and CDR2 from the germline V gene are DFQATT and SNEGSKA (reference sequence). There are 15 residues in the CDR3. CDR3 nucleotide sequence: TGCAGTGCTAGTTTTAGCGGGGGGGCCGGTATTGAGCAGTTCTTC. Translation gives CSASFSGGAGIEQFF.